Here is one T cell receptor (beta chain) with its context. The antigen is unknown. The CDR3 sequence is 17 residues long. Germline V gene data show CDR1 as SGHDT and CDR2 as YYEEEE. The J segment lost 7 bases and the V segment lost 4 bases, leaving 14 bases of the junction unmatched. It was genomic DNA that served as the template for profiling TCR beta VDJ and CDR3. In TCRdb, the reads were re-called with MiXCR into one record per CDR3 protein. The table records approximately 150,000 distinct CDR3 sequences, more than 45% of them present only once. The data are from a study of CD8+CD57+ T cells in acquired aplastic anemia. Study results and limitations: There were some 27 CD8+ CDR3 sequences that occurred in both patients and controls. Patient and control CD8+ Simpson's diversity was not significantly different.

Patients sequenced had flow cytometry evidence of CD8+CD57+ cell expansion. Among the patients, none had received any therapy at the time of blood sampling. What was sequenced was sorted CD4+, CD8+, or CD8+CD57+ T cells (not recorded which) from PBMCs. The receptor was isolated from a human donor with aplastic anemia. The V call is TRBV5-6, the J call TRBJ2-7, with 13 bases that match TRBD2. CDR3 in DNA: TGTGCCAGCAGCGCCACTAGCGGGGGGGCCTCTTGGAATGAGCAGTACTTC. This translates into CASSATSGGASWNEQYF.